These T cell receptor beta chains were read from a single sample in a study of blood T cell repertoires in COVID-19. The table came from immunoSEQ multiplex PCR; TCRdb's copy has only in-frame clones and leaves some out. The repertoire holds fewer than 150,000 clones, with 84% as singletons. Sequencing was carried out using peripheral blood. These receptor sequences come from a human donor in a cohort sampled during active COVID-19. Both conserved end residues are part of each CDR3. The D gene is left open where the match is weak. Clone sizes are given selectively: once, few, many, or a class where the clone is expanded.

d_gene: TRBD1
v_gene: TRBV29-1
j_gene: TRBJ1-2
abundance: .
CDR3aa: CSVEEGYRGRGYTF
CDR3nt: TGCAGCGTTGAAGAAGGTTATAGGGGGCGAGGCTACACCTTC

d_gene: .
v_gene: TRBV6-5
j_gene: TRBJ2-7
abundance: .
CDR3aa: CASSYSGTLSSYEQYF
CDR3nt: TGTGCCAGCAGTTACTCCGGGACACTGTCCTCCTACGAGCAGTACTTC

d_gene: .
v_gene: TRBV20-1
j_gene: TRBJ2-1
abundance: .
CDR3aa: CSASVEVWHEQFF
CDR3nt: TGCAGTGCTAGTGTTGAGGTGTGGCATGAGCAGTTCTTC

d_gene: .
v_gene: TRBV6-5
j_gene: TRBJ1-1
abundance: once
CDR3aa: CASRAPGYTEAFF
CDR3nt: TGTGCCAGCAGAGCGCCAGGGTACACTGAAGCTTTCTTT

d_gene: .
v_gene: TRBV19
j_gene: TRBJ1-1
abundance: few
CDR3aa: CASSSNRVSPEAFF
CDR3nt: TGTGCCAGTAGTAGTAACAGGGTTTCGCCTGAAGCTTTCTTT

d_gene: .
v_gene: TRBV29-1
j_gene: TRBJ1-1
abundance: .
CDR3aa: CSVEELAVKNRVLF
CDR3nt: TGCAGCGTTGAAGAGTTAGCGGTTAAAAATCGTGTACTCTTT

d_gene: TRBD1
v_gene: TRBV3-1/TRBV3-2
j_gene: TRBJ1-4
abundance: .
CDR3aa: CASSQGGTGGWDEKLFF
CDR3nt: TGTGCCAGCAGCCAAGGTGGAACAGGGGGCTGGGATGAAAAACTGTTTTTT

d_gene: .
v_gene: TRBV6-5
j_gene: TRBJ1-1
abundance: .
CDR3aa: CASTPDRKRNTEAFF
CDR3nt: TGTGCCAGCACTCCCGACAGGAAGAGGAACACTGAAGCTTTCTTT

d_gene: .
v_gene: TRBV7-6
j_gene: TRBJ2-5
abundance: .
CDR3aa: CASSLVRGETQYF
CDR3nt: TGTGCCAGCAGCTTAGTCAGGGGAGAGACCCAGTACTTC

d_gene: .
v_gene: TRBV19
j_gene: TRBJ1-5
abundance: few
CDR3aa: CASKIDGFSNQPQHF
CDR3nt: TGTGCCAGTAAAATAGACGGGTTTAGCAATCAGCCCCAGCATTTT

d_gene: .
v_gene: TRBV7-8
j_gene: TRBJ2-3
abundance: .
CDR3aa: CASSPTGPGGTDTQYF
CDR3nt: TGTGCCAGCAGCCCGACAGGGCCGGGAGGCACAGATACGCAGTATTTT

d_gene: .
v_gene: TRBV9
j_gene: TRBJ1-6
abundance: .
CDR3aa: CASSVLQGNSPLHF
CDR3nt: TGTGCCAGCAGCGTACTACAGGGTAATTCACCCCTCCACTTT

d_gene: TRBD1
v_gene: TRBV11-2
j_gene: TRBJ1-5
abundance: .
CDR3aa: CASRGTAYSNQPQHF
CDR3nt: TGTGCCAGCAGGGGGACAGCTTATAGCAATCAGCCCCAGCATTTT

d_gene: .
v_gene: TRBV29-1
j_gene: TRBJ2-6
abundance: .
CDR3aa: CSAGQSLRGANVLTF
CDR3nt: TGCAGCGCCGGTCAATCTTTGAGGGGGGCCAACGTCCTGACTTTC

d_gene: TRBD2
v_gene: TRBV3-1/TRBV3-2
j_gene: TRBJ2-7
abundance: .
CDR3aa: CASSQPGTSGYEQYF
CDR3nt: TGTGCCAGCAGCCAGCCCGGGACTAGCGGCTACGAGCAGTACTTC

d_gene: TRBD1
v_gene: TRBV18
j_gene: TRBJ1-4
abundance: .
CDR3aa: CASSPPTGGNEKLFF
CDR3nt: TGTGCCAGCTCACCACCAACAGGGGGTAATGAAAAACTGTTTTTT

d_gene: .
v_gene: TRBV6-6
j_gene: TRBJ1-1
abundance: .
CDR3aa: CASTTSKGLNTEAFF
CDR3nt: TGTGCCAGCACCACTAGCAAGGGGTTGAACACTGAAGCTTTCTTT

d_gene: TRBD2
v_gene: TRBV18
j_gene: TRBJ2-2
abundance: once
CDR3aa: CASSPTSGGTGELFF
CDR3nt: TGTGCCAGCTCACCTACTAGCGGGGGCACCGGGGAGCTGTTTTTT

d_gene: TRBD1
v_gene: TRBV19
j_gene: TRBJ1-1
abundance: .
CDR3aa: CASSRMGQMNTEAFF
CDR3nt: TGTGCCAGTAGTCGGATGGGACAGATGAACACTGAAGCTTTCTTT

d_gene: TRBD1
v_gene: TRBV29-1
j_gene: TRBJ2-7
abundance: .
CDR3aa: CSVELTGSTYEQYF
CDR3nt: TGCAGCGTGGAGTTGACAGGGTCTACCTACGAGCAGTACTTC

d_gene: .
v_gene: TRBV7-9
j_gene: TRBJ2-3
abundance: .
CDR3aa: CASSNPTFLGVGTDTQYF
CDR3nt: TGTGCCAGCAGCAACCCCACCTTTCTCGGGGTGGGAACAGATACGCAGTATTTT

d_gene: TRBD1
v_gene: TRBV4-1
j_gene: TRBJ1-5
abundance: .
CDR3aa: CASSPTGFNQPQHF
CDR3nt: TGCGCCAGCAGCCCGACAGGGTTCAATCAGCCCCAGCATTTT

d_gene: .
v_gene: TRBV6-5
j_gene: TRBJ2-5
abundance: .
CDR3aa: CASSSPYRSGVGTQYF
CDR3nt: TGTGCCAGCAGTTCCCCTTATAGGTCCGGAGTCGGGACCCAGTACTTC

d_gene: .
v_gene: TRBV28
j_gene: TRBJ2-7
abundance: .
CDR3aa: CASSTPDSPNEQYF
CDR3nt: TGTGCCAGCAGTACCCCGGACAGCCCCAACGAGCAGTACTTC

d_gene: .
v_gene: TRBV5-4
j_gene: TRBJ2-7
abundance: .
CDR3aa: CASSSGGTYEQYF
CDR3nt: TGTGCCAGCAGCTCAGGGGGGACCTACGAGCAGTACTTC

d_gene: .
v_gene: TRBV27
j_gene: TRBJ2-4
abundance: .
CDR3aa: CASSAGASRYF
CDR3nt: TGTGCCAGCAGTGCAGGGGCCAGTCGGTACTTC

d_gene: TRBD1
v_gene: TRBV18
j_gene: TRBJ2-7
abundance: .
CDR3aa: CASSSGTGNEQYF
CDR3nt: TGTGCCAGCTCCTCCGGGACAGGGAACGAGCAGTACTTC

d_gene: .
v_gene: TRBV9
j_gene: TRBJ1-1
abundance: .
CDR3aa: CASSVVGGWEAFF
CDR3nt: TGTGCCAGCAGCGTAGTGGGGGGTTGGGAAGCTTTCTTT

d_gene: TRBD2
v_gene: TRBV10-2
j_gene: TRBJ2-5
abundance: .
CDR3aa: CASRRTSGGETQYF
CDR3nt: TGCGCCAGCAGGCGGACTAGCGGGGGTGAGACCCAGTACTTC

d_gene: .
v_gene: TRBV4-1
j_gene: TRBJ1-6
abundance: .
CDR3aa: CASSQVGLPAHTTNSPLHF
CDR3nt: TGCGCCAGCAGCCAAGTAGGTCTTCCGGCGCACACTACAAATTCACCCCTCCACTTT

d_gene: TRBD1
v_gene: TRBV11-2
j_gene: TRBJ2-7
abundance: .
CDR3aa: CASSLVRTGGLAYEQYF
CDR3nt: TGTGCCAGCAGCTTAGTTCGAACAGGGGGCCTCGCCTACGAGCAGTACTTC

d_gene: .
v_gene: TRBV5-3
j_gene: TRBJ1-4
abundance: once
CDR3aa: CARVRIATNEKLFF
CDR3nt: TGTGCCAGAGTCCGTATAGCAACTAATGAAAAACTGTTTTTT

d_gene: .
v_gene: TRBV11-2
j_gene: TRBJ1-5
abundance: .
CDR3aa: CASSLGSGYSNQPQHF
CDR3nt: TGTGCCAGCAGCTTAGGTTCAGGGTATAGCAATCAGCCCCAGCATTTT

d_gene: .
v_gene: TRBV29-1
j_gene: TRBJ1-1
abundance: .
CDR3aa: CSVWAWNTEAFF
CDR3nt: TGCAGCGTATGGGCGTGGAACACTGAAGCTTTCTTT

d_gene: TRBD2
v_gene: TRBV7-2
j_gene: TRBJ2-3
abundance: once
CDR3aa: CASSFGTSGGAGDTQYF
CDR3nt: TGTGCCAGCAGCTTTGGGACTAGCGGGGGGGCAGGGGATACGCAGTATTTT

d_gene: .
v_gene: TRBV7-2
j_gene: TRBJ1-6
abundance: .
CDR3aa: CASSPTGRSSPLHF
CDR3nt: TGTGCCAGCAGTCCTACAGGGAGAAGTTCACCCCTCCACTTT

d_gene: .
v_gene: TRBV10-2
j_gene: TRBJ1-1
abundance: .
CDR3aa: CASSTIAGTEAFF
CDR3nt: TGCGCCAGCAGTACGATTGCAGGGACTGAAGCTTTCTTT

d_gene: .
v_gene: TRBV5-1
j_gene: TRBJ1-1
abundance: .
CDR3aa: CASSFQGWDTEAFF
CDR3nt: TGCGCCAGCAGCTTTCAGGGGTGGGACACTGAAGCTTTCTTT

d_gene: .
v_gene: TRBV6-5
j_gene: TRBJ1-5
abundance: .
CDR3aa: CASRRVKGQPQHF
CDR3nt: TGTGCCAGCAGGAGGGTTAAGGGTCAGCCCCAGCATTTT

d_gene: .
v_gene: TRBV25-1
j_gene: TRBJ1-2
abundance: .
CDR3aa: CASSMGGANGYTF
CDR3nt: TGTGCCAGCAGCATGGGCGGGGCGAATGGCTACACCTTC

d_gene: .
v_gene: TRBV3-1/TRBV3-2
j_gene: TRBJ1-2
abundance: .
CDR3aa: CASSQARESGGYTF
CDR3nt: TGTGCCAGCAGCCAAGCGAGGGAATCGGGTGGCTACACCTTC

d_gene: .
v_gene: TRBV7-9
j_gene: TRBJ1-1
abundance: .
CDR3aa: CASSPPGRGNTEAFF
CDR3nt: TGTGCCAGCAGCCCTCCCGGTCGGGGGAACACTGAAGCTTTCTTT

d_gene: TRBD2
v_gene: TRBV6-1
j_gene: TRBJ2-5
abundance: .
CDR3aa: CASSEASGGQETQYF
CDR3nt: TGTGCCAGCAGTGAAGCTAGCGGGGGGCAAGAGACCCAGTACTTC

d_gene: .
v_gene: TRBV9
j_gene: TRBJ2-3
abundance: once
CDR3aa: CASSPSDRQLSTDTQYF
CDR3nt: TGTGCCAGCAGCCCGTCGGACAGACAACTTAGCACAGATACGCAGTATTTT